One sample yielded the 24 T cell receptor beta chains listed below, sequenced in a study of control samples from healthy donors and cancer patients (dated by TCRdb to 2020 to 2021). To prepare the library, the immunoSEQ multiplex PCR assay was applied. Sourced from immuneACCESS, this table was stored by TCRdb with only in-frame sequences that have V and J called. A share of the clones is absent; for the studies checked, an unresolved V gene accounts for under half, and the remainder has no known explanation. The sample table contains around 71,000 clones; only one count was recorded for about nine tenths of them. Jointly, the top ten make up more than 1% of the sample. Sequencing was performed on PBMCs. The source is a woman aged 45-60 years with colorectal cancer.

Here the CDR3 DNA reads TGTGCCAGCAGTTCGAATTACGGGACAGGACAAGAGACCCAGTACTTC. This gives the protein CASSSNYGTGQETQYF. The chain combines TRBV7-2 with TRBJ2-5; TRBD1 matches 8 bases. This CDR3 is built from 16 residues. CDR1 SGHTA and CDR2 FQGNSA come from the germline V gene. V gave up 6 bases and J gave up 2 bases; unmatched junction bases: 11.

V and J are TRBV5-1 and TRBJ1-2, with TRBD1 matching over 8 bases. The V gene's germline CDR1 is SGHRS and CDR2 YFSETQ. CDR3 length: 13 amino acids. The junction had 3 bases not matched to a gene; V was cut back by 4 bases and J by 4 bases. CDR3: CASSPGGRYGYTF. DNA for the CDR3: TGCGCCAGCAGCCCAGGGGGCCGCTATGGCTACACCTTC.

The rearrangement uses TRBV28 and TRBJ2-2; 8 bases are shared with TRBD1. Germline CDR1 and CDR2: MDHEN and SYDVKM. The J segment lost 4 bases and the V segment lost 4 bases, leaving 14 bases of the junction unmatched. The CDR3 is 18 residues long. The CDR3 reads CASSSSFIHDRGTGELFF. DNA for the CDR3: TGTGCCAGCAGTTCTTCCTTCATACACGACAGGGGCACCGGGGAGCTGTTTTTT.

A few counts support this clone. The chain carries TRBV9 and TRBJ2-3; D perhaps matches TRBD2 (6 bases). The CDR3 runs 15 residues. CDR1 SGDLS and CDR2 YYNGEE come from the germline V gene. Trimming removed 3 bases at V and 0 bases at J, with 11 bases between. This CDR3 reads CASSGGGSSTDTQYF. The CDR3, as DNA: TGTGCCAGCAGCGGGGGAGGCTCAAGCACAGATACGCAGTATTTT.

This sequence joins TRBV7-3 and TRBJ2-2; 7 bases line up with TRBD2. The CDR3 sequence is 17 residues long. Germline CDR1 SGHTA, CDR2 FQGTGA. V was pared by 0 bases and J by 4 bases, with 8 bases of the junction left unmatched. CDR3 bases: TGTGCCAGCAGCTTAACACGCGGGAGTACGGGCACCGGGGAGCTGTTTTTT. The encoded protein is CASSLTRGSTGTGELFF.

Concerning this clone: One end of the junction fails to match germline, which may point to a read error. The chain has TRBV12-3 or TRBV12-4 and TRBJ1-1, with D perhaps matching TRBD1 (5 bases). The length of the CDR3 is 12 residues. CDR3 region: CASSSQGLFRLF. CDR3 bases: TGTGCCAGCAGTTCTCAGGGACTTTTTAGGCTCTTT.

The chain uses TRBV2 and TRBJ1-5; D is ambiguous. Between the trimmed V and J ends, which lost 6 bases and 5 bases, there was a span of 11 bases. The germline V gene encodes CDR1 SNHLY and CDR2 FYNNEI. The CDR3 runs to 13 residues. CDR3 protein: CASSRRADQPQHF. The CDR3 DNA sequence: TGTGCCAGCAGCCGAAGGGCAGATCAGCCCCAGCATTTT. The variable domain in full, completed from reference TRBV2 and TRBJ1-5, reads EPEVTQTPSHQVTQMGQEVILRCVPISNHLYFYWYRQILGQKVEFLVSFYNNEISEKSEIFDDQFSVERPDGSNFTLKIRSTKLEDSAMYFCASSRRADQPQHFGDGTRLSIL.

This rearrangement joins TRBV19 to TRBJ1-4, with TRBD1 matching 8 bases. Germline V gene data show CDR1 as LNHDA and CDR2 as SQIVND (reference sequence). This CDR3 region has 13 residues. Unmatched junction bases numbered 5, after V lost 10 bases and J lost 4 bases. CDR3 nucleotides: TGTGCCACCGCGACAGGGGATAATGAAAAACTGTTTTTT. As protein: CATATGDNEKLFF.

This clone was seen only once. The rearrangement joins TRBV2 to TRBJ1-4, with 10 nucleotides matching TRBD1. J gave up 8 bases and V 4 bases, and 7 bases lay outside the gene matches. Germline V gives CDR1 SNHLY, CDR2 FYNNEI. CDR3 size: 15 residues. The CDR3 DNA sequence: TGTGCCAGCAGTGCTCAGACAGGGGGCTCGGAAAAACTGTTTTTT. Protein: CASSAQTGGSEKLFF.

V and J are TRBV9 and TRBJ1-4; tentatively, D is TRBD1 (5 bases). CDR3 length: 15 residues. Germline assignment: CDR1 SGDLS and CDR2 YYNGEE. The V end lost 4 bases, the J end lost 8 bases, and 18 bases lay between the germline ends. CDR3 sequence (DNA): TGTGCCAGCAGCTTCATTCAGGGCGGTCGAGAAAAACTGTTTTTT. Residues: CASSFIQGGREKLFF.

This clone appeared a single time. This chain connects TRBV10-3 to TRBJ2-7; the D call may be TRBD1 or TRBD2 (6 bases each). Trimming removed 3 bases at V and 6 bases at J, with 15 bases between. The CDR3 has 14 residues. In germline, CDR1 is ENHRY, CDR2 SYGVKD. CDR3 coding DNA: TGTGCCATCAGTGACCTACAAGAGGGGGGCGAGCAGTACTTC. It specifies CAISDLQEGGEQYF.

This chain joins TRBV6-1 and TRBJ1-6; TRBD1 aligns across 8 bases. The CDR3 has 13 residues. Per the germline V gene, CDR1 is MNHNS and CDR2 is SASEGT. The V gene end was trimmed by 3 bases and the J gene end by 12 bases; junction bases not matched to a gene: 4. CDR3 loop: CASSERDRGPLHF. The CDR3 DNA reads as TGTGCCAGCAGTGAGCGCGACAGGGGACCCCTCCACTTT.

This clone was picked up a small number of times. The CDR3 DNA reads TGCGCCAGCAGCTTACATAGCAATCAGCCCCAGCATTTT. Protein sequence: CASSLHSNQPQHF. V and J are TRBV5-1 and TRBJ1-5; D gene uncertain. Trimming stripped 2 bases from V and 0 bases from J, with 3 bases between. This CDR3 contains 13 residues. Germline CDR1 and CDR2: SGHRS and YFSETQ. The whole variable domain, remainder taken from reference TRBV5-1 and TRBJ1-5, is KAGVTQTPRYLIKTRGQQVTLSCSPISGHRSVSWYQQTPGQGLQFLFEYFSETQRNKGNFPGRFSGRQFSNSRSEMNVSTLELGDSALYLCASSLHSNQPQHFGDGTRLSIL.

The chain employs TRBV3-1 (or the pseudogene TRBV3-2) and TRBJ2-1; 7 nucleotides align to TRBD1. The CDR3 has 15 residues. V shed 1 base, J shed 5 bases, and the junction held 5 bases outside the gene matches. Germline V gene data show CDR1 as LGHDT and CDR2 as YNNKEL (reference sequence). The CDR3 bases are TGTGCCAGCAGCCAAGGTGGGACAGAGAACAATGAGCAGTTCTTC. This translates into CASSQGGTENNEQFF.

The V gene is TRBV19, the J gene TRBJ1-1; D uncertain. CDR3 length equals 13 residues. Trimming left V 5 bases short and J 4 bases short, with 11 bases between. CDR1 is LNHDA and CDR2 is SQIVND in the germline V gene (reference sequence). The CDR3 DNA reads as TGTGCCAGTAGTCCGGGCTGGCGCACTGAAGCTTTCTTT. Its protein product is CASSPGWRTEAFF.

The V gene is TRBV3-1 (or the pseudogene TRBV3-2), the J gene TRBJ2-2; TRBD2 matches 14 bases. After removal of 4 bases from V and 16 bases from J, the junction contained 5 bases not matched to a gene. Germline V CDR1 and CDR2: LGHDT, YNNKEL (reference sequence). The CDR3 extends over 13 amino acids. The CDR3 spells CASSPGLAGERFF. Here the CDR3 DNA reads TGTGCCAGCAGCCCGGGACTAGCGGGGGAACGGTTTTTT.

The rearrangement joins TRBV19 to TRBJ1-4, with D unclear. Trimming pared 7 bases from V and 3 bases from J, leaving 15 bases between. Germline V gene data show CDR1 as LNHDA and CDR2 as SQIVND (reference sequence). This CDR3 spans 15 amino acids. The DNA of the CDR3 is TGTGCCAGTACCCCTTGGGGATCTGCTAATGAAAAACTGTTTTTT. It translates to CASTPWGSANEKLFF. Supplemented by reference TRBV19 and TRBJ1-4, the full variable domain reads DGGITQSPKYLFRKEGQNVTLSCEQNLNHDAMYWYRQDPGQGLRLIYYSQIVNDFQKGDIAEGYSVSREKKESFPLTVTSAQKNPTAFYLCASTPWGSANEKLFFGSGTQLSVL.

About this clone: Other DNA sequences in the same sample also yield this CDR3. The chain recombines TRBV7-3 with TRBJ2-1; maybe TRBD2 (6 bases). Germline-derived CDR1 and CDR2 are SGHTA and FQGTGA. Trimming cost V 4 bases and J 5 bases, with 9 bases left between them. The CDR3 totals 13 residues. The DNA of the CDR3 is TGTGCCAGCAGCTGGGGAGGAAACAATGAGCAGTTCTTC. It encodes CASSWGGNNEQFF.

The V call is TRBV3-1 (or the pseudogene TRBV3-2), the J call TRBJ2-2, with D possibly TRBD2 on 5 matching bases. Deletions cut 5 bases from V and 2 bases from J, with 12 bases between. Per germline, CDR1 LGHDT and CDR2 YNNKEL (reference sequence). This CDR3 contains 15 residues. CDR3 protein: CASSFGSGNTGELFF. In DNA, the CDR3 is TGTGCCAGCAGCTTCGGCAGCGGTAACACCGGGGAGCTGTTTTTT.

The rearrangement uses TRBV6-6 and TRBJ1-2, with a tentative D call TRBD1 (6 bases). Germline CDR1 reads MNHNY; CDR2 reads SVGAGI (reference sequence). This CDR3 has 13 amino acids. V was clipped by 8 bases and J by 4 bases, with 14 bases between them. The CDR3 bases are TGTGCCAGCGGCCGGGACAACCGCTATGGCTACACCTTC. This encodes CASGRDNRYGYTF.

The chain has TRBV5-6 and TRBJ1-6, with TRBD1 as a possible D gene (5 bases). Germline V gene lookup returns CDR1 SGHDT and CDR2 YYEEEE. CDR3 size: 15 residues. Trimming removed 2 bases at V and 4 bases at J, with 10 bases between. CDR3: CASSLGDGYNSPLHF. The CDR3 DNA follows: TGTGCCAGCAGCTTAGGGGACGGGTATAATTCACCCCTCCACTTT.

Concerning this clone itself: The sample has other DNA sequences that encode this CDR3 too. The V call is TRBV6-1, the J call TRBJ1-2; D is perhaps TRBD1 (5 bases). From germline, CDR1 is MNHNS and CDR2 SASEGT. The CDR3 length is 13 residues. V was pared by 3 bases and J by 8 bases, with 13 bases between. The CDR3 sequence is CASSDRDRGGYTF. CDR3 sequence (DNA): TGTGCCAGCAGTGACCGCGACAGAGGAGGCTACACCTTC.

The rearrangement uses TRBV6-1 and TRBJ1-4, with D possibly TRBD1 on 6 matching bases. Germline assignment: CDR1 MNHNS and CDR2 SASEGT. CDR3 length: 13 residues. V shed 2 bases and J shed 10 bases, with 11 bases lying between them. The CDR3 nucleotides read TGTGCCAGCAGTGAATCAGGGGTGGGAAAACTGTTTTTT. This encodes CASSESGVGKLFF.

CDR3 DNA sequence: TGTGCCAGTAGCGGGGTAGCGGGGGAGACCTACAATGAGCAGTTCTTC. Its translation is CASSGVAGETYNEQFF. This sequence joins TRBV19 and TRBJ2-1; TRBD2 matches at 9 bases. CDR1 LNHDA and CDR2 SQIVND come from the germline V gene (reference sequence). The length of the CDR3 is 16 residues. The J segment lost 2 bases and the V segment lost 6 bases, leaving 8 bases of the junction unmatched.